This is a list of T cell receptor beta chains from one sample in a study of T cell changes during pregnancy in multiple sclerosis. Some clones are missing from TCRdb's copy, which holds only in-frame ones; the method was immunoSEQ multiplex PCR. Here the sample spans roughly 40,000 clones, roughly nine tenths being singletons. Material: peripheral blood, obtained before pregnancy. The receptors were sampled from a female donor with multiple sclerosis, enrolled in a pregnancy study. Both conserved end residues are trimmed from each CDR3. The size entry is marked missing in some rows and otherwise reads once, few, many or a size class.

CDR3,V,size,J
ASSFLSGRSSEQF,TRBV5-6,-,TRBJ2-1
ASSSGGGYEQF,TRBV7-9,-,TRBJ2-1
ASSPRQGRAGNTIY,TRBV7-2,-,TRBJ1-3
ASSLDVSGSYNGQF,TRBV5-4,-,TRBJ2-1
ASSDQRETGELF,TRBV6-4,-,TRBJ2-2
ASSETGYKTDTQY,TRBV19,-,TRBJ2-3
ASSYLGLAGIADTQY,TRBV7-2,-,TRBJ2-3
AINRGTDTQY,TRBV28,-,TRBJ2-3
ASSVGSVDGYT,TRBV9,-,TRBJ1-2
ASSPPPPVTYRGAF,TRBV18,-,TRBJ1-1
ASSPLRDRGVTEAF,TRBV27,-,TRBJ1-1
ASSGRGTQY,TRBV27,once,TRBJ2-5
ASSQVGGTDTQY,TRBV4-2,medium-sized,TRBJ2-3
AWSSVQGKDQPQH,TRBV30,once,TRBJ1-5
ASSQDSGNANTGELF,TRBV4-3,-,TRBJ2-2
ASSGTGGGNQPQH,TRBV5-8,-,TRBJ1-5
ASSFPHRGVETQY,TRBV5-6,-,TRBJ2-5
ASSSAGGPDNEQF,TRBV28,-,TRBJ2-1